This T cell receptor beta chain was identified during a study of blood T cell repertoires in COVID-19. Across the whole study: Donors in the United States, Italy and Spain gave samples during acute or convalescent COVID-19.

Germline V gene sequence: CDR1 SGHVS, CDR2 FQNEAQ. V lost 0 bases and J 1 base, leaving 9 bases between the germline ends. CDR3 length: 15 amino acids. In the authors' methods: Counts of nucleated cells, estimated from reference gene primer amplification, were obtained. The method was immunoSEQ multiplex PCR; TCRdb's version includes in-frame clones alone and lacks a portion of them. The DNA gave D and trimming, while V, J and clone size come from that table. Of 400,000 to 450,000 clones in the sample, just over 85% were seen once. This TCR was sampled from a woman aged 25 to 39 with active or convalescent COVID-19. Material for sequencing was peripheral blood. The genes are TRBV7-8 and TRBJ1-1, with D possibly TRBD1 on 5 matching bases. The chain's CDR3 is CASSLAVGGNTEAFF. CDR3 DNA sequence: TGTGCCAGCAGCTTAGCGGTCGGGGGGAACACTGAAGCTTTCTTT.